This TCR beta chain is from a study of blood T cell repertoires in COVID-19. Original handling: Cell counts per sample came from amplifying reference gene primers. Only in-frame clones appear in the TCRdb table, and some are missing; sequencing was by immunoSEQ multiplex PCR. V and J calls and clone size follow that table, whereas D and trimming were derived from the DNA. Of roughly 73,000 clones listed, about four fifths are singletons. Trimming at V came to 7 bases and at J to 5 bases, leaving 7 bases not matched to a gene. The CDR3 has 14 residues. Germline CDR1 and CDR2: SGHRS and YFSETQ. This TCR was recovered from a man between 70 and 80 years old with acute or convalescent COVID-19. The sample taken for sequencing was peripheral blood. V usage is TRBV5-1 and J usage is TRBJ2-2; TRBD2 agrees at 8 bases. CDR3 nucleotides: TGCGCCAGCGAAAGCGGGAGTTCGACCGGGGAGCTGTTTTTT. Its protein is CASESGSSTGELFF.